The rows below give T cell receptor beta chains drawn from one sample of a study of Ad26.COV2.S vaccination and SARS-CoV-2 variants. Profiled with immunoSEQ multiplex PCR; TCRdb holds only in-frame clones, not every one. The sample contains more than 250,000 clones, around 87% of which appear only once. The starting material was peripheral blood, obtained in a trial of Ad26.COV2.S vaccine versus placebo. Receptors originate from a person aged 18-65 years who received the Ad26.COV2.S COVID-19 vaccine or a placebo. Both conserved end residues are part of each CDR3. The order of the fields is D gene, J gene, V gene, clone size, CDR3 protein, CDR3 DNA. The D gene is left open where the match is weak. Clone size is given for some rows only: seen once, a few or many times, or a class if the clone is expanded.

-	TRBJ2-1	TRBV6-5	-	CASEGRNAEQFF	TGTGCCAGTGAAGGGAGGAACGCTGAGCAGTTCTTC
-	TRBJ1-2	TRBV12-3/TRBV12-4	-	CASSLGVNYGYTF	TGTGCCAGCAGTTTGGGGGTTAACTATGGCTACACCTTC
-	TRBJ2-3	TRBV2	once	CASTEQSTAADTQYF	TGTGCCAGCACCGAGCAGTCTACCGCCGCAGATACGCAGTATTTT
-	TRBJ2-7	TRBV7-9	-	CASSLGSGSYEQYF	TGTGCCAGCAGCTTAGGGTCCGGGAGCTACGAGCAGTACTTC
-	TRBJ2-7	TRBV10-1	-	CASSESHGGKVDEQYF	TGCGCCAGCAGTGAGTCGCATGGAGGGAAGGTCGACGAGCAGTACTTC
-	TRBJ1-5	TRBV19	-	CASSIRDVNQPQHF	TGTGCCAGTAGTATCCGGGACGTCAATCAGCCCCAGCATTTT
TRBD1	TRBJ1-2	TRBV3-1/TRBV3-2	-	CASSLHHLTGTGFCRYTF	TGTGCCAGCAGCCTCCACCACCTAACCGGGACAGGGTTCTGTCGCTACACCTTC
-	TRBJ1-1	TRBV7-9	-	CASSLPGSEAFF	TGTGCCAGCAGCTTACCGGGGTCTGAAGCTTTCTTT
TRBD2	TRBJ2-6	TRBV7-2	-	CASSLGGGTGANVLTF	TGTGCCAGCAGCTTAGGGGGGGGAACTGGGGCCAACGTCCTGACTTTC
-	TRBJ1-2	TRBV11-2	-	CASSFSEYGYTF	TGTGCCAGCAGCTTTAGTGAATATGGCTACACCTTC
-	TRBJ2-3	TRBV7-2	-	CASSLVLRDTQYF	TGTGCCAGCAGCTTAGTCTTGAGAGATACGCAGTATTTT
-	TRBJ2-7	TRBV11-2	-	CASSLSPAGEQYF	TGTGCCAGCAGCCTATCACCGGCGGGCGAGCAGTACTTC
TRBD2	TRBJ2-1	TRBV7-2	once	CASSFLAGGPNEQFF	TGTGCCAGCAGCTTTCTAGCGGGGGGGCCCAATGAGCAGTTCTTC
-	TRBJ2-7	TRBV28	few	CASSLGGGEWYEQYF	TGTGCCAGCAGTTTGGGGGGAGGAGAATGGTACGAGCAGTACTTC
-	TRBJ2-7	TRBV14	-	CASSQRRVHEQYF	TGTGCCAGCAGCCAACGCAGGGTCCACGAGCAGTACTTC
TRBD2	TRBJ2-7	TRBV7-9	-	CASRAGALYEQYF	TGTGCCAGCAGAGCGGGAGCCCTCTACGAGCAGTACTTC
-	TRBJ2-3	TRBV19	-	CASTNRDHATDTQYF	TGTGCCAGTACCAACCGGGACCATGCCACAGATACGCAGTATTTT
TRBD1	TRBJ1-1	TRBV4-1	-	CASSPGPGQTNTEAFF	TGCGCCAGCAGCCCCGGCCCGGGACAGACAAACACTGAAGCTTTCTTT
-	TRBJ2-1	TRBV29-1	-	CSVTGTLYFGEQFF	TGCAGCGTGACCGGGACTCTCTATTTTGGTGAGCAGTTCTTC
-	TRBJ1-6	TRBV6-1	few	CASSDLQAYNSPLHF	TGTGCCAGCAGTGACCTACAGGCCTATAATTCACCCCTCCACTTT
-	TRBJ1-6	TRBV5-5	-	CASSLAGAAGGSPLHF	TGTGCCAGCAGCCTCGCCGGGGCAGCGGGTGGGTCACCCCTCCACTTT
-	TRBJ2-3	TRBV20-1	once	CSVRGADTQYF	TGCAGTGTCAGAGGAGCAGATACGCAGTATTTT
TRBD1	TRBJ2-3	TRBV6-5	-	CASSYSGQGTDTQYF	TGTGCCAGCAGTTACTCGGGACAGGGGACAGATACGCAGTATTTT
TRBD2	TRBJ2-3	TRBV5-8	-	CASSAYNRGADTQYF	TGTGCCAGCAGCGCCTACAACCGGGGGGCAGATACGCAGTATTTT
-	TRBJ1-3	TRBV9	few	CASSVRTRGDSGNTIYF	TGTGCCAGCAGCGTTCGCACGAGGGGGGACTCTGGAAACACCATATATTTT
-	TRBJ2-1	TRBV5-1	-	CASSLAAGNEQFF	TGCGCCAGCAGCTTGGCCGCGGGGAATGAGCAGTTCTTC
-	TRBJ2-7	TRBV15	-	CATSGPQGEGYEQYF	TGTGCCACCAGCGGTCCGCAGGGGGAGGGCTACGAGCAGTACTTC
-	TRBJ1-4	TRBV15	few	CATSMPGGEKLFF	TGTGCCACCAGCATGCCCGGAGGGGAAAAACTGTTTTTT
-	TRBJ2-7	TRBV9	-	CASSVGGGHYEQYF	TGTGCCAGCAGCGTAGGTGGGGGGCACTACGAGCAGTACTTC
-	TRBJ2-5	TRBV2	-	CASRRVVGTQYF	TGTGCCAGCCGCAGAGTCGTTGGGACCCAGTACTTC
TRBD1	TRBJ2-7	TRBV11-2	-	CASRGDRGKNSYEQYF	TGTGCCAGCAGGGGGGACAGGGGGAAAAACTCCTACGAGCAGTACTTC
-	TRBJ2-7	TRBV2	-	CASSSLGIDSYEQYF	TGTGCCAGCAGTTCTCTGGGGATCGACTCCTACGAGCAGTACTTC